The clone carrying this TCR beta chain showed up many times. A read error may account for a junction end that differs from germline. The time point here: before trial treatment. The data were taken from a study of low-dose radiotherapy and immunotherapy resistance in tumors. TRAV- and TRBV-specific primers primed first-strand cDNA, covering alpha and beta chains. The PCR that amplified TCRs ran for approximately 20 cycles, relying on a constant-region primer and a V-primer adapter. TCRdb passed the reads through MiXCR, listing each CDR3 protein once. The sample consists of roughly 60,000 distinct CDR3 sequences, 20% to 25% of them appearing once. The CDR3 length is 15 residues. Looked up from germline, CDR1 is SGHVS and CDR2 is FQNEAQ.

The clonotype originates from a male donor with prostate cancer. The chain combines TRBV7-8 with TRBJ2-1; TRBD2 matches at 12 bases. Sequencing was performed on PBMCs, taken before treatment. DNA of the CDR3: TGTGCCAGCAGCCTAGCGGGAGGGCCATACTATGAGCAGTTCTTC. It translates to CASSLAGGPYYEQFF.